These 20 T cell receptor beta chains were sequenced from one sample in a study of CD8+ T cells in alopecia areata. Isolated RNA was reverse transcribed into cDNA used as the sequencing template. TCRdb keeps only in-frame clones here, not all; method: immunoSEQ multiplex PCR. The data contain fewer than 100,000 clones, around two fifths of them singletons. The sequencing sample was made of CD4+ T cells sorted from blood. The receptors shown here come from a human donor with alopecia areata.

This clone was detected only a few times. The V and J genes are TRBV29-1 and TRBJ1-5, with D unresolved. Germline CDR1 reads SQVTM; CDR2 reads ANQGSEA. V lost 6 bases, J lost 1 base, and 10 bases lay in between. The CDR3 runs to 13 residues. CDR3: CSVRLRSNQPQHF. The CDR3 DNA is TGCAGCGTCAGATTACGGAGCAATCAGCCCCAGCATTTT.

The chain uses TRBV5-1 and TRBJ2-1, with unresolved D. The CDR3 contains 15 residues. V was cut by 0 bases and J by 8 bases, with 15 bases left in between. Germline CDR1 and CDR2: SGHRS and YFSETQ. The CDR3 bases are TGCGCCAGCAGCTTGGACCTCTCTGAGGTGGATGAGCAGTTCTTC. Translated: CASSLDLSEVDEQFF.

J is TRBJ1-5 and V is TRBV15; the D gene is possibly TRBD1 (5 bases). The CDR3 is 15 amino acids. V was trimmed by 3 bases and J by 2 bases, leaving 11 bases between them. Germline-derived CDR1 and CDR2 are LNHNV and YYDKDF (reference sequence). The CDR3 sequence is CATSRSREGNQPQHF. CDR3 DNA sequence: TGTGCCACCAGCAGGTCCAGGGAGGGCAATCAGCCCCAGCATTTT.

This clone was seen just once. V gene TRBV29-1 combines with J gene TRBJ2-4; TRBD1 matches 10 bases. CDR3 size: 13 residues. Germline CDR1 reads SQVTM; CDR2 reads ANQGSEA. After removal of 6 bases from V and 6 bases from J, the junction contained 5 bases not matched to a gene. The CDR3 reads CSVSRDRGNIQYF. CDR3 nucleotides: TGCAGCGTCTCTCGGGACAGGGGAAACATTCAGTACTTC.

This clone appeared a few times. V and J are TRBV7-9 and TRBJ1-1, with 10 bases fitting TRBD1. Germline V gene lookup returns CDR1 SEHNR and CDR2 FQNEAQ (reference sequence). The CDR3 sequence is 12 residues long. Germline trimming cut 6 bases from V and 10 bases from J; bases unmatched to any gene: 5. The CDR3 region is CASRLTGGAAFF. CDR3 bases: TGTGCCAGCAGATTGACAGGGGGCGCAGCTTTCTTT.

This clone was seen a few times. The chain employs TRBV7-2 and TRBJ2-7; D might be TRBD1 (6 bases). The CDR3 length is 14 residues. Trimming pared 5 bases from V and 2 bases from J, leaving 13 bases between. CDR1 and CDR2 from the germline V gene are SGHTA and FQGNSA. The CDR3 spells CASSPKTGAYEQYF. The CDR3, as DNA: TGTGCCAGCAGCCCAAAGACAGGAGCCTACGAGCAGTACTTC.

Regarding this clone: This CDR3 is also generated by other DNA sequences in the sample. The chain combines TRBV29-1 with TRBJ2-3; perhaps TRBD1 as D (6 bases). From germline, CDR1 is SQVTM and CDR2 ANQGSEA. This CDR3 region has 13 residues. Trimming stripped 4 bases from V and 2 bases from J, with 10 bases between. CDR3 bases: TGCAGCGTTGCAGGACAGACCACAGATACGCAGTATTTT. Translation gives CSVAGQTTDTQYF.

The rearrangement links TRBV28 to TRBJ2-2; 8 bases match TRBD1. V lost 5 bases and J lost 6; bases outside the gene matches: 8. This CDR3 spans 15 amino acids. CDR1 is MDHEN, CDR2 SYDVKM, per germline. The CDR3 DNA reads as TGTGCCAGCAGTCCGCCCGGGACAGGAGCCGGGGAGCTGTTTTTT. The encoded protein is CASSPPGTGAGELFF.

This clone was seen a few times. This chain joins TRBV5-6 and TRBJ1-2; 9 nucleotides agree with TRBD1. CDR3 length: 15 residues. Looked up from germline, CDR1 is SGHDT and CDR2 is YYEEEE. J was trimmed by 4 bases and V by 4 bases; bases with no gene match: 8. CDR3 bases: TGTGCCAGCAGCGGGCGGGACAGGGCGACCTATGGCTACACCTTC. Residues: CASSGRDRATYGYTF.

The chain employs TRBV6-5 and TRBJ2-3; D uncertain. V was trimmed by 5 bases and J by 3 bases, leaving 9 bases between them. The germline CDR1 and CDR2 sequences are MNHEY and SVGAGI. There are 13 residues in the CDR3. As DNA, the CDR3 is TGTGCCAGCAGTCCCCGTGGGACAGATACGCAGTATTTT. This encodes CASSPRGTDTQYF.

The genes are TRBV29-1 and TRBJ1-1; the match to TRBD1 covers 7 bases. Trimming removed 6 bases from V and 6 bases from J; junction bases left unmatched: 7. This CDR3 spans 12 amino acids. Germline V gene sequence: CDR1 SQVTM, CDR2 ANQGSEA. The CDR3 coding sequence is TGCAGCGTAGCGACAGGGAGCCCTGAAGCTTTCTTT. This codes for CSVATGSPEAFF.

This sequence joins TRBV29-1 and TRBJ2-3; D remains unclear. Per germline, CDR1 SQVTM and CDR2 ANQGSEA. The CDR3 length is 14 residues. Trimming stripped 5 bases from V and 0 bases from J, with 12 bases between. The CDR3 DNA sequence: TGCAGCGTTCAACAGAGGTTTAGCACAGATACGCAGTATTTT. The encoded protein is CSVQQRFSTDTQYF.

This clone came up a few times. Other nucleotide sequences in the sample specify the same CDR3. This rearrangement joins TRBV29-1 to TRBJ2-5; D not certain. This CDR3 is 12 amino acids long. CDR1 SQVTM and CDR2 ANQGSEA come from the germline V gene. V gave up 6 bases and J gave up 2 bases, with 10 bases separating them. For the CDR3, the DNA is TGCAGCGTGGAAAAGGGACAAGAGACCCAGTACTTC. It yields the protein CSVEKGQETQYF.

The CDR3 nucleotides read TGCGCCAGCAGCTATCCCGACCGGGATTACAATGAGCAGTTCTTC. Protein sequence: CASSYPDRDYNEQFF. The V call is TRBV5-1, the J call TRBJ2-1, with a tentative D call TRBD2 (5 bases). The CDR3 has 15 amino acids. The V end lost 3 bases, the J end lost 4 bases, and 14 bases lay between the germline ends. The germline V gene has CDR1 SGHRS and CDR2 YFSETQ.

J is TRBJ2-3 and V is TRBV30, with a tentative D call TRBD1 (6 bases). The CDR3 has 13 residues. The ends were cut back, 4 bases at V and 1 base at J, with 9 bases in the middle. Germline CDR1 reads GTSNPN; CDR2 reads SVGIG (reference sequence). The CDR3 DNA is TGTGCCTGGAAGGCAGGGGGCACAGATACGCAGTATTTT. Translation: CAWKAGGTDTQYF. Filled out from reference TRBV30 and TRBJ2-3, the complete variable domain reads SQTIHQWPATLVQPVGSPLSLECTVEGTSNPNLYWYRQAAGRGLQLLFYSVGIGQISSEVPQNLSASRPQDRQFILSSKKLLLSDSGFYLCAWKAGGTDTQYFGPGTRLTVL.

The sample holds a few counts of this clone. The chain is built from TRBV29-1 and TRBJ1-1; perhaps TRBD1 as D (5 bases). V was cut by 1 base and J by 1 base, with 10 bases left in between. There are 14 residues in the CDR3. Germline lookup yields CDR1 SQVTM and CDR2 ANQGSEA. As DNA, the CDR3 is TGCAGCGTTGAAGGACGACAGTCGAACACTGAAGCTTTCTTT. Its protein product is CSVEGRQSNTEAFF.

This clone has just a few counts. The rearrangement links TRBV29-1 to TRBJ2-1; no clear D gene. From germline, CDR1 is SQVTM and CDR2 ANQGSEA. V dropped 3 bases and J dropped 3 bases, with 0 bases sitting between them. The CDR3 is 10 amino acids. The CDR3 DNA sequence: TGCAGCGTTGACTACAATGAGCAGTTCTTC. Translating it yields CSVDYNEQFF.

The CDR3 nucleotides read TGTGCCAGCAGGGCACAGGGGAAACACATTCAGTACTTC. Translation gives CASRAQGKHIQYF. The rearrangement joins TRBV2 to TRBJ2-4, with 7 bases that match TRBD1. The CDR3 is 13 residues long. The germline CDR1 and CDR2 sequences are SNHLY and FYNNEI. J was trimmed by 8 bases and V by 6 bases; bases with no gene match: 7. The full variable domain, rest sourced from reference TRBV2 and TRBJ2-4, is EPEVTQTPSHQVTQMGQEVILRCVPISNHLYFYWYRQILGQKVEFLVSFYNNEISEKSEIFDDQFSVERPDGSNFTLKIRSTKLEDSAMYFCASRAQGKHIQYFGAGTRLSVL.

The chain couples TRBV15 to TRBJ2-1; TRBD2 aligns across 8 bases. This CDR3 is 14 amino acids long. The ends lost 5 bases at V and 6 bases at J; junction bases unmatched: 6. Looked up from germline, CDR1 is LNHNV and CDR2 is YYDKDF (reference sequence). The CDR3 nucleotides are TGTGCCACCAGCGGTGATAGCGGGACCAATGAGCAGTTCTTC. As protein: CATSGDSGTNEQFF. Drawing the rest from reference TRBV15 and TRBJ2-1, the complete variable domain is DAMVIQNPRYQVTQFGKPVTLSCSQTLNHNVMYWYQQKSSQAPKLLFHYYDKDFNNEADTPDNFQSRRPNTSFCFLDIRSPGLGDTAMYLCATSGDSGTNEQFFGPGTRLTVL.

This clone was seen a few times. This rearrangement joins TRBV7-2 to TRBJ1-2; D is undetermined. The length of the CDR3 is 13 residues. V lost 1 base and J 6 bases, leaving 9 bases between the germline ends. Germline-derived CDR1 and CDR2 are SGHTA and FQGNSA. CDR3 protein: CASSLEAAHGYTF. For the CDR3, the DNA is TGTGCCAGCAGCTTAGAGGCCGCCCATGGCTACACCTTC.